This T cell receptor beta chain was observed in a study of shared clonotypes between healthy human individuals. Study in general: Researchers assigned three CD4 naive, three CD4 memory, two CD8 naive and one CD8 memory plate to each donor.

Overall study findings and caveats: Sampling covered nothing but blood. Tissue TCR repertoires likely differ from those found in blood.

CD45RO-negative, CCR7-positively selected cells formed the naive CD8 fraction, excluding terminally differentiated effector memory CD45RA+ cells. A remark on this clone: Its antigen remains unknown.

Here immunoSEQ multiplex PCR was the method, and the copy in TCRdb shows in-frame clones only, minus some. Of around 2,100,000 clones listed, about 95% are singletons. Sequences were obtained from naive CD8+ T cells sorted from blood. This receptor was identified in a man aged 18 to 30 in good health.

This CDR3 is CASNGEPGLNYEQYF. CDR3 coding DNA: TGTGCCAGCAACGGAGAACCGGGACTGAACTACGAGCAGTACTTC. The chain carries TRBV5-6 and TRBJ2-7; a weak D match, TRBD2 (6 bases). The CDR3 is 15 amino acids. Germline V CDR1 and CDR2: SGHDT, YYEEEE. Trimming took 6 bases from V and 3 from J, leaving 19 bases between them. Complete variable domain (other parts from reference TRBV5-6 and TRBJ2-7): DAGVTQSPTHLIKTRGQQVTLRCSPKSGHDTVSWYQQALGQGPQFIFQYYEEEERQRGNFPDRFSGHQFPNYSSELNVNALLLGDSALYLCASNGEPGLNYEQYFGPGTRLTVT.